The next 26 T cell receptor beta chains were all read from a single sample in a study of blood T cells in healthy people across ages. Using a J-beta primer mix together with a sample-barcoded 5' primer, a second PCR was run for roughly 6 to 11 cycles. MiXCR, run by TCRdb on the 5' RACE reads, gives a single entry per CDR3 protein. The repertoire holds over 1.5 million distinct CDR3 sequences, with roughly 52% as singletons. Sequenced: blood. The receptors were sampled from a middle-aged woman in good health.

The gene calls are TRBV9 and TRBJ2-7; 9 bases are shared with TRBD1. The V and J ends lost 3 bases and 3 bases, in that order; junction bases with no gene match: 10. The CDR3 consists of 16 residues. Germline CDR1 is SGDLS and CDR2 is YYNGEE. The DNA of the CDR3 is TGTGCCAGCAGCGGGCGTGGGACAGGGTCCCGCTACGAGCAGTACTTC. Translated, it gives CASSGRGTGSRYEQYF.

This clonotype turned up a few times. This chain's CDR3 is CASSLVPDLSTDTQYF. The CDR3 nucleotides are TGTGCCAGCAGCTTAGTACCCGATCTTAGCACAGATACGCAGTATTTT. This sequence joins TRBV7-2 and TRBJ2-3; D is ambiguous. The germline CDR1 and CDR2 sequences are SGHTA and FQGNSA. The germline V and J ends were trimmed by 1 base and 0 bases, with 11 bases remaining between them. The CDR3 runs 16 residues.

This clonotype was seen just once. CDR3 sequence reads: CASSQDPGTGGSPLHF. As DNA, the CDR3 is TGTGCCAGCAGCCAAGACCCCGGGACCGGCGGTTCACCCCTCCACTTT. The genes are TRBV4-2 and TRBJ1-6; the D gene is possibly TRBD1 (5 bases). Germline CDR1 is LGHNA and CDR2 is YNFKEQ. The CDR3 extends over 16 amino acids. Deletions cut 0 bases from V and 9 bases from J, with 15 bases between.

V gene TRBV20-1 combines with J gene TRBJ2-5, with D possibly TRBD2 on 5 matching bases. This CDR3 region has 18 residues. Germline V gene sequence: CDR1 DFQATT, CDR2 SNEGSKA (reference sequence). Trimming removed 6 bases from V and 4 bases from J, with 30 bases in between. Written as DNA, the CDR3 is TGCAGTGCCCTGAGTCCCGCGATGGGGAGCGTAATGGTAGAGACCCAGTACTTC. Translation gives CSALSPAMGSVMVETQYF.

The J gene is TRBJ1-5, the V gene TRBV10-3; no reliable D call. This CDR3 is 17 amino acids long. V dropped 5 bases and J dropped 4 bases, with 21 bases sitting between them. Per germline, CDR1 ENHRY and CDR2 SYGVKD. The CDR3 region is CAISLHGLRGSNQPQHF. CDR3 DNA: TGTGCCATCAGTCTACACGGATTAAGAGGCTCAAATCAGCCCCAGCATTTT.

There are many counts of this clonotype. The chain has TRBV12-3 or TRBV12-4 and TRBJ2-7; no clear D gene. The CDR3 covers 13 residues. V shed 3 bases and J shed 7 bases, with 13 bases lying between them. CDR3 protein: CASSFSTPSEQYF. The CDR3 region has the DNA TGTGCCAGCAGTTTCTCGACCCCGTCGGAGCAGTACTTC.

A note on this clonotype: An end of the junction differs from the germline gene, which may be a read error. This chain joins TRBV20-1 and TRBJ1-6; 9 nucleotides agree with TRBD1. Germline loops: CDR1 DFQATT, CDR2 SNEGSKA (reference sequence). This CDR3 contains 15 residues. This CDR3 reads CSARTSGTGHSPLHF. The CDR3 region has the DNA TGCAGCGCTAGAACTTCCGGGACAGGGCATTCACCCCTCCACTTT.

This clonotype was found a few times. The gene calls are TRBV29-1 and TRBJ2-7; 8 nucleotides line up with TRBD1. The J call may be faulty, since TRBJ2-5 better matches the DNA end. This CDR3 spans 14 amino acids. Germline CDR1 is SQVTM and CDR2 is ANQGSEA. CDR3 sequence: CSAPDRVDHKTQYF. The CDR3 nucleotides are TGCAGCGCTCCGGACAGGGTTGATCATAAGACCCAGTACTTC.

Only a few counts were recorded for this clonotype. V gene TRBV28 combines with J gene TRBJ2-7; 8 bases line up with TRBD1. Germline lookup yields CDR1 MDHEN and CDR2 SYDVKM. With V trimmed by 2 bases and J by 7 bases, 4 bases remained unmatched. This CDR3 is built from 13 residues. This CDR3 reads CASSLQGAREQYF. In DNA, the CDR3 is TGTGCCAGCAGTTTACAGGGGGCGCGAGAGCAGTACTTC.

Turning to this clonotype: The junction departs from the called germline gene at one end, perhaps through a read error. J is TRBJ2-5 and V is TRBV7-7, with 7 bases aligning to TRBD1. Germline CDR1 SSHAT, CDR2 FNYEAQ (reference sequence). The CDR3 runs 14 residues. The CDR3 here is CASSVTGHQETQYF. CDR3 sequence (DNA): TGTGCTAGCAGCGTGACAGGGCATCAAGAGACCCAGTACTTC. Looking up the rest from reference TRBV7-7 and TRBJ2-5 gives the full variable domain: GAGVSQSPRYKVTKRGQDVTLRCDPISSHATLYWYQQALGQGPEFLTYFNYEAQPDKSGLPSDRFSAERPEGSISTLTIQRTEQRDSAMYRCASSVTGHQETQYFGPGTRLLVL.

CDR3 in DNA: TGCAGCATTAACAGGGCCACTAACTATGGCTACACCTTC. Protein product: CSINRATNYGYTF. The chain couples TRBV29-1 to TRBJ1-2, with D perhaps matching TRBD1 (6 bases). V shed 8 bases and J shed 0 bases, with 13 bases lying between them. This CDR3 is 13 amino acids long. In germline, CDR1 is SQVTM, CDR2 ANQGSEA.

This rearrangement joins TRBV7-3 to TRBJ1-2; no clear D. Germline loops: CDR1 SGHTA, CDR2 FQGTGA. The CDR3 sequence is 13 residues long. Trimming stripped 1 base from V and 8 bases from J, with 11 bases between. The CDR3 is CASSLRPGEGYTF. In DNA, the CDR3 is TGTGCCAGCAGCTTAAGACCCGGGGAGGGCTACACCTTC. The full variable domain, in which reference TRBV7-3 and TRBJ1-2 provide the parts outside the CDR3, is GAGVSQTPSNKVTEKGKYVELRCDPISGHTALYWYRQSLGQGPEFLIYFQGTGAADDSGLPNDRFFAVRPEGSVSTLKIQRTERGDSAVYLCASSLRPGEGYTFGSGTRLTVV.

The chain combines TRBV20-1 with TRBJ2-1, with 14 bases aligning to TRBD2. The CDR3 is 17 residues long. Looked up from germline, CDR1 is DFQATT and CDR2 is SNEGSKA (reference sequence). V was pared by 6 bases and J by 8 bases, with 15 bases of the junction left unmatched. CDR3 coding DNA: TGCAGTGCGCCCAGGCGGCGACTAGCGGGGGGGGGTGATGAGCAGTTCTTC. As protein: CSAPRRRLAGGGDEQFF.

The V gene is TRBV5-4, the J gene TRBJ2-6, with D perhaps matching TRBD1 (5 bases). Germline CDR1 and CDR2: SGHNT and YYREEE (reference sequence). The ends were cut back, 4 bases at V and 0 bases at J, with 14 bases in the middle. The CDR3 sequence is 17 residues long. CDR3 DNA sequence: TGTGCCAGCAGCCGATCGGGCAGGGCCTCTGGGGCCAACGTCCTGACTTTC. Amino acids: CASSRSGRASGANVLTF.

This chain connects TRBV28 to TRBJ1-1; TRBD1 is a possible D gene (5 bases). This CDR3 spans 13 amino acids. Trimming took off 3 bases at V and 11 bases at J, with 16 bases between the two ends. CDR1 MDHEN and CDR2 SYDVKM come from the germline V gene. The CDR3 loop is CASSFGLRDGAFF. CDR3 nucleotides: TGTGCCAGCAGTTTTGGTCTCCGGGACGGGGCTTTCTTT.

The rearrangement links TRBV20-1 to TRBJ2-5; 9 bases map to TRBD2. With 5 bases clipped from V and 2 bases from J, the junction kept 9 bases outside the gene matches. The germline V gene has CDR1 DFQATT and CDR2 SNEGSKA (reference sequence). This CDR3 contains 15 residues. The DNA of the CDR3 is TGCAGTGCTCCGCGAATAGCGGGGGAGCAAGAGACCCAGTACTTC. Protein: CSAPRIAGEQETQYF.

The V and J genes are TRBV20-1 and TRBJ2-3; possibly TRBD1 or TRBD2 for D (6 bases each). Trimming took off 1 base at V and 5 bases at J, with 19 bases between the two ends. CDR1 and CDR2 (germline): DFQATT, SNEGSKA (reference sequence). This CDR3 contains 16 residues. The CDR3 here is CSARVLGGGTQDTQYF. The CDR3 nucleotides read TGCAGTGCTAGAGTCCTGGGGGGCGGGACCCAAGATACGCAGTATTTT.

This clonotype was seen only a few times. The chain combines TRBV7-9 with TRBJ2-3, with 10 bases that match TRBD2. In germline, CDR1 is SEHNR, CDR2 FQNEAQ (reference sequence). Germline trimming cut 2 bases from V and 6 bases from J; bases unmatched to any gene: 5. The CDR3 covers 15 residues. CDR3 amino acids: CASSLNQRGGDTQYF. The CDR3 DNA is TGTGCCAGCAGCTTAAATCAGCGGGGGGGGGATACGCAGTATTTT. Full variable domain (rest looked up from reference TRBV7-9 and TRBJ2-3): DTGVSQNPRHKITKRGQNVTFRCDPISEHNRLYWYRQTLGQGPEFLTYFQNEAQLEKSRLLSDRFSAERPKGSFSTLEIQRTEQGDSAMYLCASSLNQRGGDTQYFGPGTRLTVL.

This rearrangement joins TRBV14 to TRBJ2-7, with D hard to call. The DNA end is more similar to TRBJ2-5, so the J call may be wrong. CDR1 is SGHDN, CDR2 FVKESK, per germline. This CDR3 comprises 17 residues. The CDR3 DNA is TGTGCCAGCAGCCAAGAACACCCGAGACCTCGGCAAGAGACCCAGTACTTC. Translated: CASSQEHPRPRQETQYF.

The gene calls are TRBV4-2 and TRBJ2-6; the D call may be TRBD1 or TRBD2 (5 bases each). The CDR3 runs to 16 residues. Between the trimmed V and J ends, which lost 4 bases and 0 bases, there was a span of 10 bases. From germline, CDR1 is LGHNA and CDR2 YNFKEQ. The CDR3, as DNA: TGTGCCAGCAGCCCTAATGGGGGCTCTGGGGCCAACGTCCTGACTTTC. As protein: CASSPNGGSGANVLTF.

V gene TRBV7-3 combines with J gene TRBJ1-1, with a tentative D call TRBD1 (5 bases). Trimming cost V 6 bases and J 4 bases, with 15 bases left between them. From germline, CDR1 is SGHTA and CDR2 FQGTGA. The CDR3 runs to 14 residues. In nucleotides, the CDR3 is TGTGCCAGCAGACCGGGCCCCCAGGGCACTGAAGCTTTCTTT. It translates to CASRPGPQGTEAFF. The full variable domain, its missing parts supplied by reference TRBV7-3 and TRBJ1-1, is GAGVSQTPSNKVTEKGKYVELRCDPISGHTALYWYRQSLGQGPEFLIYFQGTGAADDSGLPNDRFFAVRPEGSVSTLKIQRTERGDSAVYLCASRPGPQGTEAFFGQGTRLTVV.

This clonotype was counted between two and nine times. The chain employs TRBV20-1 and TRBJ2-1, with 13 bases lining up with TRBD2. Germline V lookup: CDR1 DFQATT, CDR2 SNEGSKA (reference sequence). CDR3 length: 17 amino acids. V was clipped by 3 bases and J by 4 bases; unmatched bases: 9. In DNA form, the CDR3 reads TGCAGTGCTAGCGGATATTTGACTAGCGGGGGGTACAATGAGCAGTTCTTC. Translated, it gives CSASGYLTSGGYNEQFF.

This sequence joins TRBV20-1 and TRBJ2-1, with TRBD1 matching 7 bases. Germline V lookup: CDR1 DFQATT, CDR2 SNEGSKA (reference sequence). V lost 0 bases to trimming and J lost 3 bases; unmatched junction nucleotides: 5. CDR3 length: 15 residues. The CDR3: CSARELGGVYNEQFF. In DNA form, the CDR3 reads TGCAGTGCTAGAGAGCTAGGGGGCGTCTACAATGAGCAGTTCTTC.

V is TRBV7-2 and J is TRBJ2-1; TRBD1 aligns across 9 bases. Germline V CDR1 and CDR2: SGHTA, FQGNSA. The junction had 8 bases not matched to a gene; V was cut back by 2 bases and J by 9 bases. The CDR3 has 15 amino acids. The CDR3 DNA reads TGTGCCAGCAGCTTAAACCGGGACAGGGTTCGTGAGCAGTTCTTC. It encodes CASSLNRDRVREQFF.

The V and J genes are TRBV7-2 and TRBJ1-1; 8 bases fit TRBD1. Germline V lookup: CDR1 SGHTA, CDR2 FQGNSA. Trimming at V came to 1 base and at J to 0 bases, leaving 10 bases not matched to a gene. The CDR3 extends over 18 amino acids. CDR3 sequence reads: CASSLGGGTGLLNTEAFF. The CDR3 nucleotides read TGTGCCAGCAGCTTAGGGGGAGGGACAGGCTTACTGAACACTGAAGCTTTCTTT.

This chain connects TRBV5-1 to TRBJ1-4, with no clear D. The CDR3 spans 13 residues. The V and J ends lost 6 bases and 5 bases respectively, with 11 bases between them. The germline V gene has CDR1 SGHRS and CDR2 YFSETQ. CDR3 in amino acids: CASTAGLNEKLFF. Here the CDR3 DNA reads TGCGCCAGCACGGCCGGATTGAATGAAAAACTGTTTTTT.